These T cell receptor beta chains were read from a single sample in a study of molecular identifiers for immune sequencing clone quantification. TCRdb independently ran MiXCR on the PCR reads; one entry per CDR3 protein. The data contain some 320,000 distinct CDR3 sequences, 20% to 25% of them seen just once; the ten biggest clones take up more than 0.8%. Sequenced: naive CD8+ T cells from blood, with Jurkat cell RNA spiked in. These receptors came from a human donor in good health. Some libraries in this study had Jurkat cell RNA spiked in. Each CDR3 is given with its conserved first and last residue. Each record gives: V gene, J gene, CDR3 protein.

TRBV4-3	TRBJ2-2	CASSPIIENTGELFF
TRBV20-1	TRBJ2-5	CSARGLVDGYETQYF
TRBV24-1	TRBJ2-2	CATQPKTSGSALKELFF
TRBV9	TRBJ2-3	CASSAPWEQAGTDTQYF
TRBV5-1	TRBJ2-3	CASSLNPPGLDHSGEYF
TRBV12-3/TRBV12-4	TRBJ1-2	CASSFVPNYGYTF
TRBV4-1	TRBJ2-7	CASSQTVGAEVQYF
TRBV5-1	TRBJ2-7	CASSSDGDYEQYF
TRBV28	TRBJ1-1	CASSYRGWVNTEAFF
TRBV19	TRBJ2-4	CASSIETGVVLAKNIQYF
TRBV29-1	TRBJ2-3	CSVELRYTQYF
TRBV4-3	TRBJ2-7	CASSQDMASGNSYEQYF
TRBV5-1	TRBJ2-3	CASSFQERATTDTQYF
TRBV7-9	TRBJ2-7	CASSLPGSGYEQYF
TRBV5-1	TRBJ2-7	CASSLAGPGRPLEQYF
TRBV3-2	TRBJ2-3	CASSQVSPPRRSSTDTQYF
TRBV5-4	TRBJ1-1	CASSLDPAGMNTEAFF
TRBV4-1	TRBJ2-1	CASSQVGGYNEQFF
TRBV6-2/TRBV6-3	TRBJ2-5	CASSGNIAVGQYF
TRBV7-2	TRBJ1-2	CASSSVGYNRVDNYGYTF
TRBV9	TRBJ2-3	CASSGGDSGATDTQYF
TRBV24-1	TRBJ2-3	CATSDSPSTDTQYF
TRBV13	TRBJ2-7	CASSPPGGPYEQYF
TRBV15	TRBJ1-3	CATSLYPTSGNTIYF
TRBV20-1	TRBJ2-3	CSARSWNTDTQYF
TRBV6-6	TRBJ1-1	CASSLTGRNTEAFF
TRBV20-1	TRBJ1-1	CSARDRGTLLSMNTEAFF
TRBV7-3	TRBJ2-1	CASSLTGVSYNEQFF
TRBV11-2	TRBJ2-3	CASSLYAGGLGDTQYF
TRBV5-1	TRBJ2-1	CASSFFKSSYNEQFF
TRBV6-5	TRBJ1-1	CASSLDVVGYTEAFF
TRBV12-5	TRBJ2-1	CASGFGTSGGRVVDGQFF
TRBV7-9	TRBJ2-6	CASSPRAGEAGANVLTF
TRBV6-2/TRBV6-3	TRBJ2-1	CASSYDRTGTNEQFF
TRBV3-2	TRBJ1-5	CASSQSDRPSNQPQHF
TRBV24-1	TRBJ2-3	CATQAGLLTDTQYF
TRBV6-2/TRBV6-3	TRBJ2-2	CASGRASAGELFF
TRBV11-2	TRBJ2-7	CASTPPLAGSYEQYF
TRBV6-2/TRBV6-3	TRBJ2-3	CASRPLGVPGTDTQYF
TRBV4-3	TRBJ1-5	CASSQDLPLTLDQPQHF
TRBV11-1	TRBJ2-5	CASSLRTDQETQYF
TRBV12-3/TRBV12-4	TRBJ2-1	CASSLVADEQFF
TRBV4-2	TRBJ2-7	CASSQERGHAYEQYF
TRBV10-2	TRBJ2-6	CASSQDAGANVLTF
TRBV2	TRBJ2-3	CASTAGPTGESTDTQYF
TRBV27	TRBJ1-4	CASSLQTPYNEKLFF
TRBV10-3	TRBJ2-3	CAISDRLAGGLRTDTQYF
TRBV11-3	TRBJ2-5	CASSLRTEGTQYF
TRBV29-1	TRBJ1-1	CSGGTGEAFF
TRBV24-1	TRBJ1-1	CATEEGSGEAFF
TRBV4-3	TRBJ1-1	CASSQRGGDAEAFF